This is a list of T cell receptor beta chains from one sample in a study of OX40 agonist ivuxolimab in advanced cancers. The assay was immunoSEQ multiplex PCR, and TCRdb's table has in-frame clones only and misses some. The sample yields 50,000 to 55,000 clones, approximately 80% seen once. Here the sequenced sample was CD4+ or CD8+ T cells sorted from blood, taken in a trial of the OX40 agonist ivuxolimab. These TCRs come from an adult with an advanced solid tumor such as melanoma, head and neck, liver or kidney cancer. Each CDR3 is given without its conserved first and last residue. Size values are once, few and many counts, or a class for expanded clones, and some rows have none.

size	V	J	CDR3
once	TRBV4-1	TRBJ2-4	ASSRLGDGGPLLKNIQY
-	TRBV10-3	TRBJ1-1	AIRDRMNTEAF
-	TRBV4-1	TRBJ2-7	ASSQGRGDQYEQY
-	TRBV5-1	TRBJ1-1	ASSLDSSNTEAF
-	TRBV19	TRBJ2-3	ASKTSGGTDTQY
-	TRBV6-9	TRBJ1-1	ATPSRVAHTEAF
-	TRBV2	TRBJ1-3	ASSERSSGNTIY
-	TRBV4-3	TRBJ2-7	ASSQIGRRDEQY
-	TRBV5-1	TRBJ2-7	ASRVRGNSYEQY
-	TRBV5-6	TRBJ2-2	ASSPGRAVNTGELF
-	TRBV19	TRBJ1-1	ASSISWREAF
-	TRBV6-5	TRBJ2-7	ASSYSREGASEQY
-	TRBV5-1	TRBJ1-1	ASRVSANTEAF
-	TRBV10-3	TRBJ2-3	AISRTSGAETSTDTQY
-	TRBV7-9	TRBJ1-5	ASSLEEQPQH
-	TRBV7-9	TRBJ2-4	ASSLRDRNIQY
-	TRBV18	TRBJ2-7	ASSPPSAGQRSYEQY
-	TRBV19	TRBJ1-6	ASSNSATGDSPLH
-	TRBV6-5	TRBJ2-3	ASSSGTVADTQY
-	TRBV7-9	TRBJ2-7	ASSFTAGEQY
-	TRBV6-5	TRBJ1-2	ASRRVDYGYT
-	TRBV12-5	TRBJ2-1	ASGQQGLAVNEQF
medium-sized	TRBV5-1	TRBJ2-3	ASREFSTDTQY
-	TRBV4-1	TRBJ1-3	ASSQAPGSGNTIY
-	TRBV5-5	TRBJ1-6	ASSLSGTAVLLGVSLH
-	TRBV18	TRBJ1-2	ASSTSPAQNNGYT
few	TRBV5-1	TRBJ2-5	ASSLELAGAKTQY
-	TRBV7-9	TRBJ2-7	ASSYSGGYEQY
-	TRBV4-2	TRBJ2-1	ASSQEGGWNEQF
few	TRBV2	TRBJ2-1	AGHTYNEQF
few	TRBV19	TRBJ1-5	ASTRGGTSNQPQH
-	TRBV19	TRBJ1-3	ASSNRPGSGNTIY
-	TRBV6-1	TRBJ2-7	ASSADRAREQY
-	TRBV7-9	TRBJ2-1	ASSLVSGGARNEQF
-	TRBV7-3	TRBJ2-1	ASSKGGAGLNEQF
few	TRBV19	TRBJ2-6	ASSIGNPRGPGANVLT
-	TRBV11-3	TRBJ2-1	ATSTGQGAHEQF
-	TRBV4-1	TRBJ2-5	ASSPGLAGFWGETQY
-	TRBV7-8	TRBJ1-1	ASSNGGLFTEAF
-	TRBV11-2	TRBJ2-7	ASSPSSGSQWGYEQY
-	TRBV7-9	TRBJ2-5	ASSPAGEGGGTQY
-	TRBV27	TRBJ2-3	ASSVRGTSGGDTQY
-	TRBV7-8	TRBJ2-5	ASRGSRGGNQETQY
-	TRBV6-6	TRBJ2-1	ASKLAGSSSYNEQF
-	TRBV7-7	TRBJ1-4	ASSPGQSTNEKLF
medium-sized	TRBV7-9	TRBJ1-3	ASSSQQGAGNTIY
-	TRBV28	TRBJ2-3	ASSRSDTQY
-	TRBV2	TRBJ2-4	ASSERDTRTANIQY
-	TRBV5-4	TRBJ2-7	ASSLAGQSSYEQY
-	TRBV2	TRBJ2-2	ASSRTQNTGELF
-	TRBV10-3	TRBJ2-3	AIRGSGGPDTQY
-	TRBV7-6	TRBJ2-7	ASTTLGNNYEQY
few	TRBV10-1	TRBJ1-2	ASSPTGPGGYT
-	TRBV5-1	TRBJ2-7	ASSAGPGRYEQY
-	TRBV6-5	TRBJ2-5	ASSMTADQETQY